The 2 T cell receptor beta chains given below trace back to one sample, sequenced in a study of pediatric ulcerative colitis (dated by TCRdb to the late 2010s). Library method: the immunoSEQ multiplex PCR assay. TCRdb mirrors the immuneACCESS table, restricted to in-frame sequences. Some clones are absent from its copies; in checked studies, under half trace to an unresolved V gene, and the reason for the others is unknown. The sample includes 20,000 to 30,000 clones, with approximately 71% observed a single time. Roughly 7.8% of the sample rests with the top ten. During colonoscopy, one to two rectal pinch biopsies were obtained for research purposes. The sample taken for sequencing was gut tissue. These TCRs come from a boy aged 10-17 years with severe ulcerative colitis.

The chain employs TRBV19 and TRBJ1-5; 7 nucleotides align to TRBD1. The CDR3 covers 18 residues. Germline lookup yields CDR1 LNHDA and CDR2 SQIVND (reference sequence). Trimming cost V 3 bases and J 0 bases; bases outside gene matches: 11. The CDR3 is CASSMVGQKSNSNQPQHF. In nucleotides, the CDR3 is TGTGCCAGTAGTATGGTGGGACAGAAAAGTAATAGCAATCAGCCCCAGCATTTT.

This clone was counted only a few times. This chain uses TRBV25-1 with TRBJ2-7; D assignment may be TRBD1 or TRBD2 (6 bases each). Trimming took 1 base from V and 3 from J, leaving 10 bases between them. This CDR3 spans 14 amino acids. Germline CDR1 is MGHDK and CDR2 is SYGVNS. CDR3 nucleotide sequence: TGTGCCAGCAGTGAATTGGAGGGGGGCTACGAGCAGTACTTC. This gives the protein CASSELEGGYEQYF.